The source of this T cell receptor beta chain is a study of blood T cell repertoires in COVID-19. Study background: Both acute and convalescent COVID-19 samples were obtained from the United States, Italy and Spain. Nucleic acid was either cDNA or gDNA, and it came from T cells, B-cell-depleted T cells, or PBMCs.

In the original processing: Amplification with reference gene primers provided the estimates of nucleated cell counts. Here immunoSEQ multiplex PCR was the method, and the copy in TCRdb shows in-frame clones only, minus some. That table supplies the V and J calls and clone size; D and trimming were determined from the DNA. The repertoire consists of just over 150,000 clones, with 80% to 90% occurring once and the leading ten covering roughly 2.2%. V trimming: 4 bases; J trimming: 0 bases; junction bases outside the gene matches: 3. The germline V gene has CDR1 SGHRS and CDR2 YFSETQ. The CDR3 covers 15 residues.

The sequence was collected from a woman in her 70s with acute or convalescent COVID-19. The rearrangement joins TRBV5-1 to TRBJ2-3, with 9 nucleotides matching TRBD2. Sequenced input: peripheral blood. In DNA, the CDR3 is TGCGCCAGCAGCAGTAGCGGGGGCAGCACAGATACGCAGTATTTT. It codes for CASSSSGGSTDTQYF.